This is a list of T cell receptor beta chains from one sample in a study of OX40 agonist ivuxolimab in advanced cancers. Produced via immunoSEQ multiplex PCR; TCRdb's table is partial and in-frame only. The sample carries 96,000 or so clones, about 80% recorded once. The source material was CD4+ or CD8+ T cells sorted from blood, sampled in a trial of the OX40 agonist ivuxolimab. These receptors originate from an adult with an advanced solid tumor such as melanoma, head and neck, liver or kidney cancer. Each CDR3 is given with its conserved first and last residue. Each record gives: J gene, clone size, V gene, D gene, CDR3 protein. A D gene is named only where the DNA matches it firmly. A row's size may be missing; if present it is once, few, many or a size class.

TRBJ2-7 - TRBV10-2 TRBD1 CASTPDRGNIPEQYF
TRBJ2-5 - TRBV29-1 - CSVELGETQYF
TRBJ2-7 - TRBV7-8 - CASSLARPGESYEQYF
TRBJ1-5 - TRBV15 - CATSRSTGRSNQPQHF
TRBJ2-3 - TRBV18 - CASSPPKLDTQYF
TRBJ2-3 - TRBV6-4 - CATQGSTDTQYF
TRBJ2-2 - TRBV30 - CAWRDGANTGELFF
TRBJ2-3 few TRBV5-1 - CASSMTSALTDTQYF
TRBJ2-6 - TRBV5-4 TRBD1 CASSLAAGGASSGANVLTF
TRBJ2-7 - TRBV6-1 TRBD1 CASRLTRDRPYEQYF
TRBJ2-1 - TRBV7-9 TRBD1 CASSVRQGFYNEQFF
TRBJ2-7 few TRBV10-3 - CALAGDDYEQYF
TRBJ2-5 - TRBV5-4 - CASSPRGFGETQYF
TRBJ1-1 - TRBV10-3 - CAISDGTQAEAFF
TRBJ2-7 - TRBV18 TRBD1 CASSPTGAGGAEQYF
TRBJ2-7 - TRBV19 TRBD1 CASRGQGSPYEQYF
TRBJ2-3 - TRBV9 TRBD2 CASSPRLAGAHTDTQYF
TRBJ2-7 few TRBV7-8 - CASSVVGNYEQYF
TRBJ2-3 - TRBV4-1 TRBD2 CASSQGTSGTTDTQYF
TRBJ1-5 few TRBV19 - CASSLPGTQPQHF
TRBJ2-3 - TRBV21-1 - CASSAVPTSKDTQYF
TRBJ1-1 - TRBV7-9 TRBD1 CASSSLQGRDTEAFF
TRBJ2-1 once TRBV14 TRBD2 CASSPPGLAFHNEQFF
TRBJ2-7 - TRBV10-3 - CAISAYRETYEQYF
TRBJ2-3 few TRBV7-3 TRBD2 CASSRVRGGIQADTQYF
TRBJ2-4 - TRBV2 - CASSEGVGPLAKNIQYF
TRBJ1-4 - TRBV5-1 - CASNSGVVGEKLFF
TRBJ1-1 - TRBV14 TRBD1 CASSQDRRDRARTEAFF
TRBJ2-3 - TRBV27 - CASSNSGTDTQYF
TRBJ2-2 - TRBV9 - CASSPGYGRGQTGELFF
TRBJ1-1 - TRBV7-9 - CASSLSLDTEAFF
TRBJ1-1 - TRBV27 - CASSFSGETEAFF
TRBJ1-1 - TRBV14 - CASSQRPLAYMNTEAFF
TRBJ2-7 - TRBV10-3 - CAISGTAYEQYF
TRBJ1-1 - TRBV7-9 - CASSLQGGETEAFF